This paragraph reports one TCR beta chain. The trim removed 4 bases at V and 7 bases at J, leaving 12 bases unmatched. Germline V gives CDR1 LNHDA, CDR2 SQIVND (reference sequence). This CDR3 comprises 17 residues. This sample is drawn from a study of blood T cell repertoires in COVID-19. As for the study in general: Some COVID-19 samples were acute and others convalescent; all came from the United States, Italy and Spain. Sources were T cells, B-cell-depleted T cells, or PBMCs; the material itself was cDNA or gDNA.

Per the original methods: Estimation of nucleated cell counts was performed using reference gene primer amplification. This table comes from immunoSEQ multiplex PCR, and its TCRdb copy is limited to in-frame clones, with some not included. That table supplies the V and J calls and clone size; D and trimming were determined from the DNA. Here the sample spans nearly 90,000 clones, 72% being singletons. Sequenced sample: peripheral blood. The chain couples TRBV19 to TRBJ1-6; 8 nucleotides agree with TRBD1. The receptor was derived from a woman older than 75 with acute or convalescent COVID-19. The CDR3 DNA reads TGTGCCAGTAGTACCGACCCTCGGACAGGGAGGAATTCACCCCTCCACTTT. It is translated as CASSTDPRTGRNSPLHF.